These T cell receptor beta chains were read from a single sample in a study of T-cell reconstitution after alpha-beta-depleted transplantation in children. MiXCR was run by TCRdb on the PCR reads, yielding one entry per CDR3 protein. Of 600,000 to 700,000 distinct CDR3 sequences listed, roughly 15% are singletons. Here the sequenced sample was PBMCs from the stem cell graft donor, taken from the stem cell graft. Receptors were obtained from a human donor who donated a stem cell graft to a child with acute myeloid leukemia. Both conserved end residues are trimmed from each CDR3.

j_call,v_call,cdr3_aa
TRBJ2-5,TRBV7-2,ASSLAPWVAQQETQY
TRBJ2-3,TRBV5-6,AGSLPGGFTDTQY
TRBJ2-1,TRBV5-1,ASQDGSSYNEQF
TRBJ1-2,TRBV6-5,ASSYLYPTRGNNYGYT
TRBJ1-1,TRBV10-3,AIGTGDLAF
TRBJ2-3,TRBV20-1,SARSKRGGADTQY
TRBJ2-1,TRBV11-3,ASSVPDSNEQF
TRBJ2-5,TRBV15,ATSRERGVAKETQY
TRBJ2-1,TRBV12-3/TRBV12-4,ASQGYGAVEQF
TRBJ1-5,TRBV29-1,SARGGGLNQPQH
TRBJ1-2,TRBV7-2,ASSLVPWDPGGYT
TRBJ2-1,TRBV20-1,SAPGTREQF
TRBJ2-3,TRBV20-1,SATSAYTDTQY
TRBJ2-7,TRBV12-3/TRBV12-4,ASSSGGSTYEQY
TRBJ2-5,TRBV7-8,ASSLGRTDKGETQY
TRBJ1-2,TRBV9,ASSPGQGQNYGYT
TRBJ2-4,TRBV7-2,ASSLPGLADAKNIQY
TRBJ1-4,TRBV12-3/TRBV12-4,ASSLGTRGFNEKLF
TRBJ1-5,TRBV11-2,ASSSGPGQPQH
TRBJ1-5,TRBV6-5,ASSFLARPTGNQPQH
TRBJ1-2,TRBV4-1,ASSHLGTGRI
TRBJ2-7,TRBV11-2,ASSSQPSGGPWEQY
TRBJ1-2,TRBV12-3/TRBV12-4,ASTAGQGNYGYT
TRBJ2-7,TRBV7-2,ASSLGQGRQY
TRBJ2-5,TRBV5-1,ASSLDTQETQY
TRBJ1-5,TRBV2,ASSERDWDQPQH